This T cell receptor beta chain was sequenced during a study of blood T cell repertoires in COVID-19. Study overall: The samples span acute and convalescent COVID-19 from the United States, Italy and Spain.

Sequenced by immunoSEQ multiplex PCR; TCRdb stores in-frame clones only, minus some. This sample has 25,000 to 30,000 clones, with approximately 83% found just once. This clone was counted between two and nine times. In germline, CDR1 is LGHDT, CDR2 YNNKEL (reference sequence). V was cut by 1 base and J by 6 bases, with 9 bases left in between. The CDR3 is made up of 14 amino acids. This TCR was sampled from a woman aged 80 or over with COVID-19, enrolled during active disease. V is TRBV3-1 (or the pseudogene TRBV3-2) and J is TRBJ2-2; the D is unclear. Source material: peripheral blood. CDR3 bases: TGTGCCAGCAGCCAAGTGAACCGGGCCGGGGAGCTGTTTTTT. It is translated as CASSQVNRAGELFF.